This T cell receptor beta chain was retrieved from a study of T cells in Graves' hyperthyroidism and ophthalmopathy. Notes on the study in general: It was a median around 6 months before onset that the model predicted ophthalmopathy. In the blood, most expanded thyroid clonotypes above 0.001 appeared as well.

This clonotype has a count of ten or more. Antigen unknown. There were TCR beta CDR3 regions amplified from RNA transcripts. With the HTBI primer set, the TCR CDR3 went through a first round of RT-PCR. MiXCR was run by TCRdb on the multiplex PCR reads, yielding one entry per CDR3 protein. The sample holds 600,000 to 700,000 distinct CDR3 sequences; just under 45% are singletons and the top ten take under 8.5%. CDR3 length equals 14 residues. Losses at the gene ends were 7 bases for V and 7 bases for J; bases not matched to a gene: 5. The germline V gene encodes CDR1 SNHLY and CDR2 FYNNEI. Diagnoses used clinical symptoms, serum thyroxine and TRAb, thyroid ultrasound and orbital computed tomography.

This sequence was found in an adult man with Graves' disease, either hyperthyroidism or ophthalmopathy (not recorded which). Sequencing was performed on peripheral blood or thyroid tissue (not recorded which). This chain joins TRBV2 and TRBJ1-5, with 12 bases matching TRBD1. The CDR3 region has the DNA TGTGCCAGCAAGGGGACAGGGGGCTTGCAGCCCCAGCATTTT. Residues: CASKGTGGLQPQHF.